These T cell receptor beta chains were read from a single sample in a study of blood T cell repertoires in COVID-19. Some clones are missing from TCRdb's copy, which holds only in-frame ones; the method was immunoSEQ multiplex PCR. The data hold 150,000 or so clones, with 88% observed a single time. The specimen sequenced was peripheral blood. These receptors were collected from a woman in her fifties or sixties with acute or convalescent COVID-19. Each CDR3 is given with its conserved first and last residue. D genes are given only for firm matches. Some rows mark clone size as missing; the rest say once, few, many or name a class of expanded clone.

DNA: TGTGCCAGTAGTAGACAGGGGGGTAGCAATCAGCCCCAGCATTTT
CDR3: CASSRQGGSNQPQHF
J: TRBJ1-5
size: .
D: TRBD1
V: TRBV19

DNA: TGTGCCAGCAGCTTCCAGACAGGTACCCATAACTATGGCTACACCTTC
CDR3: CASSFQTGTHNYGYTF
J: TRBJ1-2
size: .
D: .
V: TRBV7-9

DNA: TGCGCCAGCAGTCAATCGAGGCACCGGAACACTGAAGCTTTCTTT
CDR3: CASSQSRHRNTEAFF
J: TRBJ1-1
size: few
D: .
V: TRBV23-1

DNA: TGTGCCAGCTCACCACCGGTCGGACAGGGGGCAGCCTACGAGCAGTACTTC
CDR3: CASSPPVGQGAAYEQYF
J: TRBJ2-7
size: .
D: TRBD1
V: TRBV18

DNA: TGTGCCAGCAGTTTACGGGGGGCGAGTACTGAAGCTTTCTTT
CDR3: CASSLRGASTEAFF
J: TRBJ1-1
size: .
D: .
V: TRBV27

DNA: TGTGCCAGCAGTTTTGGGGAGGGGGGCTATGGCTACACCTTC
CDR3: CASSFGEGGYGYTF
J: TRBJ1-2
size: .
D: .
V: TRBV28

DNA: TGTGCCAGCAGTAGCACAGCCGCGGGCGATATCTACGAGCAGTACTTC
CDR3: CASSSTAAGDIYEQYF
J: TRBJ2-7
size: .
D: .
V: TRBV6-2/TRBV6-3

DNA: TGTGCCAGCAGCCAAGTCTCCGGGGAGCTGTTTTTT
CDR3: CASSQVSGELFF
J: TRBJ2-2
size: .
D: .
V: TRBV3-1/TRBV3-2

DNA: TGTGCCTGGAGTTTGACAGGGGGGACCTACGAGCAGTACTTC
CDR3: CAWSLTGGTYEQYF
J: TRBJ2-7
size: .
D: TRBD1
V: TRBV30

DNA: TGTGCCAGCGCTCCCGGGGGAGGCAATGAGCAGTTCTTC
CDR3: CASAPGGGNEQFF
J: TRBJ2-1
size: .
D: .
V: TRBV18

DNA: TGCGCCAGCAGCTTAATGACAGGTAGCAATCAGCCCCAGCATTTT
CDR3: CASSLMTGSNQPQHF
J: TRBJ1-5
size: .
D: .
V: TRBV5-1

DNA: TGTGCCAGTAGTGTCGGACAGGGGCCTCAGCCCCAGCATTTT
CDR3: CASSVGQGPQPQHF
J: TRBJ1-5
size: .
D: TRBD1
V: TRBV19

DNA: TGTGCCAGCAGCACTGACAGGGTTTGGGGAGCAGTGGCGTTCTTC
CDR3: CASSTDRVWGAVAFF
J: TRBJ2-1
size: .
D: TRBD1
V: TRBV5-6

DNA: TGTGCCAGCAGGACAGGCAAAGAGACCCAGTACTTC
CDR3: CASRTGKETQYF
J: TRBJ2-5
size: .
D: .
V: TRBV6-5

DNA: TGCGCCAGCAGCCCAGACCCAGGGGACTATGGCTACACCTTC
CDR3: CASSPDPGDYGYTF
J: TRBJ1-2
size: .
D: .
V: TRBV4-1

DNA: TGCGCCAGCAGCCCCCGGAGTGACACAGATACGCAGTATTTT
CDR3: CASSPRSDTDTQYF
J: TRBJ2-3
size: .
D: .
V: TRBV5-1

DNA: TGTGCCAGCAGCAGAGGACAGGGCTTTTACAATGAGCAGTTCTTC
CDR3: CASSRGQGFYNEQFF
J: TRBJ2-1
size: .
D: TRBD1
V: TRBV7-6

DNA: TGCGCCAGCAACCTAGGGGGATTAGGAAACATTCAGTACTTC
CDR3: CASNLGGLGNIQYF
J: TRBJ2-4
size: .
D: .
V: TRBV5-1

DNA: TGTGCCAGCAGCTTAGTACGGGGGTCTGGTGAAGCTTTCTTT
CDR3: CASSLVRGSGEAFF
J: TRBJ1-1
size: .
D: .
V: TRBV7-2

DNA: TGTGCCAGCAGCCTGCGACTAGCGGGGGCTTATACGCAGTATTTT
CDR3: CASSLRLAGAYTQYF
J: TRBJ2-3
size: .
D: TRBD2
V: TRBV11-1

DNA: TGTGCCAGCAGCCCCAGACTTAGCAATCAGCCCCAGCATTTT
CDR3: CASSPRLSNQPQHF
J: TRBJ1-5
size: .
D: .
V: TRBV6-2/TRBV6-3

DNA: TGTGCCAGCAGCGCCCGACAGGGGGTTGTTTACGAGCAGTACTTC
CDR3: CASSARQGVVYEQYF
J: TRBJ2-7
size: .
D: TRBD1
V: TRBV7-2

DNA: TGCGCCAGCAGCGCGGGACAGGGTGCCTACAATGAGCAGTTCTTC
CDR3: CASSAGQGAYNEQFF
J: TRBJ2-1
size: .
D: TRBD1
V: TRBV5-1

DNA: TGTGCCAGTAGTATTTTGGGGACAGGGGGCGTTGTTAGGCCCGGGGAGCTGTTTTTT
CDR3: CASSILGTGGVVRPGELFF
J: TRBJ2-2
size: .
D: TRBD1
V: TRBV19